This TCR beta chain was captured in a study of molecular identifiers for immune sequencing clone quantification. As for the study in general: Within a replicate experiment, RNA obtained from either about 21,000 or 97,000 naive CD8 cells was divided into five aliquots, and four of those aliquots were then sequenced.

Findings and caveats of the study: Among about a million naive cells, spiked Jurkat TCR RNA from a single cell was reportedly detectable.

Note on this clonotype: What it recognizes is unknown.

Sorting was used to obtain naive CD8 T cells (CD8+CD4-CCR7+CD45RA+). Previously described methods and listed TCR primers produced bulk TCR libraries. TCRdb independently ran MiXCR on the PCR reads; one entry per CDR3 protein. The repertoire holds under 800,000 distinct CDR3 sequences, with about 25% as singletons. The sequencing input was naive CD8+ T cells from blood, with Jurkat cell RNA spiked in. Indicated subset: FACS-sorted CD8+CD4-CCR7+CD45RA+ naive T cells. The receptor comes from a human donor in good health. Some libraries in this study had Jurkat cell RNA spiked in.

DNA of the CDR3: TGTGCCAGCAACCAACGGGACGTATCCTACGAGCAGTACTTC. This codes for CASNQRDVSYEQYF. The V gene is TRBV28, the J gene TRBJ2-7, with D tentatively TRBD1 or TRBD2 (5 bases each). Germline V gene lookup returns CDR1 MDHEN and CDR2 SYDVKM. This CDR3 has 14 amino acids. V lost 7 bases, J lost 1 base, and 14 bases lay in between.